This T cell receptor (beta chain) was identified in a study of human T cells and chemical hapten exposure. The CDR3 length is 13 residues. CDR1 is MDHEN, CDR2 SYDVKM, per germline. The trim removed 2 bases at V and 10 bases at J, leaving 7 bases unmatched. This clonotype has only a few counts. Time point given: patch test 3, about 24 weeks after DPC sensitization. Specified treatment: therapeutic diphenylcyclopropenone sensitization with weekly scalp DPC. Staff drew blood before applying each patch test. TCRdb used MiXCR to reprocess the RACE reads, holding one entry per CDR3 protein. The top ten clones hold roughly 1.4% of a sample with 70,000 or so distinct CDR3 sequences, 11% of them seen once.

The V call is TRBV28, the J call TRBJ2-7, with 8 bases lining up with TRBD1. The source of this sequence is a woman aged 45-59 years with alopecia areata. Some clones in this sample may be carry-over from other donors' samples. The material was whole blood, obtained in connection with sensitization to the hapten diphenylcyclopropenone (DPC). In DNA form, the CDR3 reads TGTGCCAGCAGTTTACCCGACAGGGGCGGCCAGTACTTC. Translation gives CASSLPDRGGQYF.